This TCR beta chain was profiled in a study of blood T cell repertoires in COVID-19. Overall study: Sources were T cells, B-cell-depleted T cells, or PBMCs; the material itself was cDNA or gDNA.

Profiled with immunoSEQ multiplex PCR; TCRdb holds only in-frame clones, not every one. The sample includes under 130,000 clones, more than 80% of them seen just once. The CDR3 extends over 11 amino acids. The V end lost 4 bases, the J end lost 10 bases, and 10 bases lay between the germline ends. The V gene's germline CDR1 is LGHDT and CDR2 YNNKEL (reference sequence). This receptor was identified in an older woman with acute or convalescent COVID-19. The J gene is TRBJ1-2, the V gene TRBV3-1 (or the pseudogene TRBV3-2); TRBD1 might be the D (5 bases). The sample consisted of peripheral blood. Here the CDR3 reads CASSRGVDYTF. The CDR3 nucleotides are TGTGCCAGCAGCCGGGGGGTTGACTACACCTTC.